Listed here are 19 T cell receptor beta chains from one sample, sequenced in a study of cytomegalovirus exposure and HLA in healthy donors. A multiplex PCR was run with 60 Vbeta primers and 13 Jbeta primers. Clones were sequenced by immunoSEQ multiplex PCR, and TCRdb holds only the in-frame ones, with some missing. The sample contains fewer than 200,000 clones, 80% of which appear only once. The sequenced sample was PBMCs. These receptor sequences come from a man younger than 35 in good health and CMV-seropositive.

The rearrangement joins TRBV15 to TRBJ2-7, with a tentative D call TRBD2 (7 bases). Per germline, CDR1 LNHNV and CDR2 YYDKDF (reference sequence). The CDR3 length is 14 residues. Trimming cost V 3 bases and J 3 bases, with 12 bases left between them. In nucleotides, the CDR3 is TGTGCCACCAGCAGGGGGGGCGGGGGCTACGAGCAGTACTTC. This encodes CATSRGGGGYEQYF.

The chain joins TRBV5-4 to TRBJ2-5; 8 bases map to TRBD1. The CDR3 consists of 15 residues. Germline CDR1 and CDR2: SGHNT and YYREEE (reference sequence). V was pared by 4 bases and J by 5 bases, with 10 bases of the junction left unmatched. The CDR3 coding sequence is TGTGCCAGCAGCAAAACAGGGGGTATCGGGGAGACCCAGTACTTC. It is translated as CASSKTGGIGETQYF.

For the CDR3, the DNA is TGTGCCAGCAGTTTCGCGACAGGAGGCACCGGGGAGCTGTTTTTT. Encoded protein: CASSFATGGTGELFF. V usage is TRBV27 and J usage is TRBJ2-2; weak D call: TRBD1 (6 bases). In germline, CDR1 is MNHEY, CDR2 SMNVEV (reference sequence). Trimming cost V 3 bases and J 4 bases, with 12 bases left between them. This CDR3 comprises 15 residues.

The J gene is TRBJ1-4, the V gene TRBV11-2; D might be TRBD1 (5 bases). Trimming cost V 0 bases and J 5 bases, with 10 bases left between them. This CDR3 has 15 residues. Germline loops: CDR1 SGHAT, CDR2 FQNNGV. The CDR3 DNA is TGTGCCAGCAGCTTAGATCACAGGAAAAATGAAAAACTGTTTTTT. This sequence encodes CASSLDHRKNEKLFF.

The V call is TRBV7-6, the J call TRBJ2-7, with 11 bases aligning to TRBD2. The ends lost 1 base at V and 6 bases at J; junction bases unmatched: 5. The germline CDR1 and CDR2 sequences are SGHVS and FNYEAQ. The CDR3 is 15 amino acids. DNA for the CDR3: TGTGCCAGCAGCTTAGGGCTTAGCGGGAGGGCCGAGCAGTACTTC. It specifies CASSLGLSGRAEQYF. The full variable domain, rest sourced from reference TRBV7-6 and TRBJ2-7, is GAGVSQSPRYKVTKRGQDVALRCDPISGHVSLYWYRQALGQGPEFLTYFNYEAQQDKSGLPNDRFSAERPEGSISTLTIQRTEQRDSAMYRCASSLGLSGRAEQYFGPGTRLTVT.

The chain employs TRBV6-6 and TRBJ2-5; weak D call: TRBD2 (5 bases). The CDR3 runs to 14 residues. Looked up from germline, CDR1 is MNHNY and CDR2 is SVGAGI (reference sequence). V lost 5 bases, J lost 3 bases, and 13 bases lay in between. The CDR3 DNA reads as TGTGCCAGCAGTGCGTCGCGGGCGGAAGAGACCCAGTACTTC. Translating gives CASSASRAEETQYF.

V gene TRBV6-1 combines with J gene TRBJ1-4; the D gene is possibly TRBD1 (6 bases). This CDR3 region has 13 residues. Trimming left V 8 bases short and J 11 bases short, with 18 bases between. Germline V lookup: CDR1 MNHNS, CDR2 SASEGT. CDR3 sequence reads: CASGEQGNGKLFF. In DNA, the CDR3 is TGTGCCAGCGGGGAACAGGGTAATGGTAAACTGTTTTTT.

CDR3 sequence (DNA): TGTGCCAGCAGTTACTCGGGGAGGTCCAAGGATGAGCAGTTCTTC. Amino acids: CASSYSGRSKDEQFF. The rearrangement links TRBV6-5 to TRBJ2-1; D perhaps matches TRBD2 (6 bases). The V end was cut by 0 bases, the J end by 8 bases, with 14 bases between. The CDR3 length is 15 residues. Germline loops: CDR1 MNHEY, CDR2 SVGAGI.

This chain links TRBV5-6 with TRBJ1-2; TRBD1 might be the D (6 bases). CDR1 is SGHDT, CDR2 YYEEEE, per germline. Trimming took 4 bases from V and 8 from J, leaving 18 bases between them. This CDR3 is 14 amino acids long. Written as DNA, the CDR3 is TGTGCCAGCAGCCCGGGCAGGGGCTCTCTGGGCTACACCTTC. Amino acid sequence: CASSPGRGSLGYTF.

The chain employs TRBV27 and TRBJ2-7; TRBD1 might be the D (5 bases). This CDR3 has 14 residues. The V gene's germline CDR1 is MNHEY and CDR2 SMNVEV (reference sequence). With 6 bases removed from V and 0 bases from J, the gap between germline ends came to 12 bases. The CDR3 sequence: CASSRQRSSYEQYF. DNA for the CDR3: TGTGCCAGCAGCCGACAGAGGAGCTCCTACGAGCAGTACTTC.

V gene TRBV28 combines with J gene TRBJ1-5; D gene uncertain. V lost 6 bases to trimming and J lost 6 bases, with 21 bases between them. Germline assignment: CDR1 MDHEN and CDR2 SYDVKM. This CDR3 spans 16 amino acids. The CDR3 sequence: CASRLPRQLVTQPQHF. In DNA form, the CDR3 reads TGTGCCAGCAGACTCCCTAGGCAGCTGGTTACTCAGCCCCAGCATTTT.

The chain has TRBV27 and TRBJ1-2; 7 bases agree with TRBD1. The CDR3 covers 16 residues. CDR1 MNHEY and CDR2 SMNVEV come from the germline V gene (reference sequence). Germline trimming cut 0 bases from V and 4 bases from J; bases unmatched to any gene: 8. CDR3 bases: TGTGCCAGCAGTTTATCTCTCCGGACAGGCAGCTATGGCTACACCTTC. Translation gives CASSLSLRTGSYGYTF.

V is TRBV11-2 and J is TRBJ2-1, with TRBD2 identical over 8 bases. V was clipped by 1 base and J by 8 bases; unmatched bases: 13. The CDR3 consists of 17 residues. Germline CDR1 SGHAT, CDR2 FQNNGV. DNA of the CDR3: TGTGCCAGCAGCTTAGCCCCATTAGGGCGGGAGGCCGATGAGCAGTTCTTC. It encodes CASSLAPLGREADEQFF.

This rearrangement joins TRBV5-6 to TRBJ2-7; unclear D gene. V lost 4 bases and J 0 bases, leaving 5 bases between the germline ends. In germline, CDR1 is SGHDT, CDR2 YYEEEE. There are 12 residues in the CDR3. This CDR3 reads CASSLYSYEQYF. As DNA, the CDR3 is TGTGCCAGCAGCCTTTACTCCTACGAGCAGTACTTC. Variable domain in full (rest from reference TRBV5-6 and TRBJ2-7): DAGVTQSPTHLIKTRGQQVTLRCSPKSGHDTVSWYQQALGQGPQFIFQYYEEEERQRGNFPDRFSGHQFPNYSSELNVNALLLGDSALYLCASSLYSYEQYFGPGTRLTVT.

This chain uses TRBV6-5 with TRBJ2-1, with 10 bases that match TRBD2. CDR1 is MNHEY, CDR2 SVGAGI, per germline. J gave up 3 bases and V 5 bases, and 4 bases lay outside the gene matches. This CDR3 is 15 amino acids long. CDR3 residues: CASSLAGADYNEQFF. The CDR3, as DNA: TGTGCCAGCAGTCTAGCGGGGGCCGACTACAATGAGCAGTTCTTC.

The rearrangement joins TRBV7-9 to TRBJ2-3, with TRBD1 matching over 8 bases. V trimming: 4 bases; J trimming: 1 base; junction bases outside the gene matches: 1. The CDR3 loop spans 14 amino acids. CDR1 is SEHNR and CDR2 is FQNEAQ in the germline V gene (reference sequence). The CDR3 sequence: CASSSGQGTDTQYF. CDR3 nucleotides: TGTGCCAGCAGCTCGGGACAGGGCACAGATACGCAGTATTTT.

The chain couples TRBV7-9 to TRBJ2-1; TRBD2 aligns across 10 bases. Germline values: CDR1 SEHNR, CDR2 FQNEAQ (reference sequence). V lost 4 bases, J lost 0 bases, and 6 bases stayed unmatched. The CDR3 has 17 amino acids. CDR3 residues: CASSSMASGSSYNEQFF. Written as DNA, the CDR3 is TGTGCCAGCAGCTCTATGGCTAGCGGGAGCTCCTACAATGAGCAGTTCTTC.

CDR3 sequence (DNA): TGTGCCATCAGTGAGTACAGGGTATCGAGCAATCAGCCCCAGCATTTT. It yields the protein CAISEYRVSSNQPQHF. The gene calls are TRBV10-3 and TRBJ1-5; tentatively, D is TRBD1 (6 bases). This CDR3 spans 16 amino acids. Trimming removed 1 base from V and 1 base from J, with 11 bases in between. The germline V gene has CDR1 ENHRY and CDR2 SYGVKD.

This clone was counted a single time. The chain combines TRBV11-1 with TRBJ1-4; D remains ambiguous. Trimming stripped 5 bases from V and 5 bases from J, with 15 bases between. CDR3 size: 15 residues. Per the germline V gene, CDR1 is SGHAT and CDR2 is FQDESV (reference sequence). Here the CDR3 DNA reads TGTGCCAGCAGCCCGGAGGTCAGACCAAATGAAAAACTGTTTTTT. As protein: CASSPEVRPNEKLFF.